This is a list of T cell receptor beta chains from one sample in a study of T cells in Graves' hyperthyroidism and ophthalmopathy. From the multiplex PCR reads, TCRdb called clonotypes with MiXCR, one entry per CDR3 protein. The sample holds a few hundred thousand distinct CDR3 sequences; about 13% are singletons and the top ten take more than 4.5%. The sample was blood. These receptor sequences come from a woman between 18 and 29 years old with Graves' hyperthyroidism. Both conserved end residues are part of each CDR3. The order of the fields is J gene, V gene, D gene, clone size, CDR3 DNA, CDR3 protein. D genes are given only for firm matches. Clone size is shown for a subset of rows, as once, few, many or a class of expanded clone.

J gene: TRBJ2-1; V gene: TRBV27; D gene: NA; clone size: NA; CDR3 DNA: TGTGCCAGCAGTTTATCCCCCGGGACCAGACTCAATGAGCAGTTCTTC; CDR3 protein: CASSLSPGTRLNEQFF
J gene: TRBJ1-1; V gene: TRBV28; D gene: TRBD1; clone size: NA; CDR3 DNA: TGTGCCAGCAGTTCACTGGACAGGGGGCCGAACACTGAAGCTTTCTTT; CDR3 protein: CASSSLDRGPNTEAFF
J gene: TRBJ2-7; V gene: TRBV10-3; D gene: NA; clone size: many; CDR3 DNA: TGTGCCATCAGTGCCCTAAACACAGGCTACGAGCAGTACTTC; CDR3 protein: CAISALNTGYEQYF
J gene: TRBJ1-2; V gene: TRBV30; D gene: NA; clone size: few; CDR3 DNA: TGTGCCTGGAGTATGGGGATGGTCTCACGGGATGGCTACACCTTC; CDR3 protein: CAWSMGMVSRDGYTF
J gene: TRBJ1-2; V gene: TRBV28; D gene: NA; clone size: many; CDR3 DNA: TGTGCCAGCAGTTCCTCAGGGGTAGGGTACTATGGCTACACCTTC; CDR3 protein: CASSSSGVGYYGYTF
J gene: TRBJ2-3; V gene: TRBV9; D gene: NA; clone size: NA; CDR3 DNA: TGTGCCAGCAGAAAACAGGGCTTGAGGACAGATACGCAGTATTTT; CDR3 protein: CASRKQGLRTDTQYF
J gene: TRBJ2-5; V gene: TRBV7-2; D gene: TRBD1; clone size: many; CDR3 DNA: TGTGCCAGCAGTAGGGGGCCTCAGGAGACCCAGTACTTC; CDR3 protein: CASSRGPQETQYF
J gene: TRBJ2-5; V gene: TRBV20-1; D gene: NA; clone size: many; CDR3 DNA: TGCAGTGCTAGACCCAGGGCGGAGACCCAGTACTTC; CDR3 protein: CSARPRAETQYF
J gene: TRBJ2-1; V gene: TRBV5-1; D gene: TRBD2; clone size: NA; CDR3 DNA: TGCGCCAGCAGCAAAACTAGCGGGAGGGATGAGCAGTTCTTC; CDR3 protein: CASSKTSGRDEQFF
J gene: TRBJ2-7; V gene: TRBV5-1; D gene: TRBD1; clone size: many; CDR3 DNA: TGCGCCAGCAGCTTGGCCTGGCAGGGGGCTGGCGAGCAGTACTTC; CDR3 protein: CASSLAWQGAGEQYF
J gene: TRBJ2-1; V gene: TRBV7-9; D gene: NA; clone size: many; CDR3 DNA: TGTGCCAGCAGCTTGGGTTCAGGATGGGACAATGAGCAGTTCTTC; CDR3 protein: CASSLGSGWDNEQFF
J gene: TRBJ2-7; V gene: TRBV20-1; D gene: NA; clone size: many; CDR3 DNA: TGCAGTGGGGGGACGGACTACGAGCAGTACTTC; CDR3 protein: CSGGTDYEQYF